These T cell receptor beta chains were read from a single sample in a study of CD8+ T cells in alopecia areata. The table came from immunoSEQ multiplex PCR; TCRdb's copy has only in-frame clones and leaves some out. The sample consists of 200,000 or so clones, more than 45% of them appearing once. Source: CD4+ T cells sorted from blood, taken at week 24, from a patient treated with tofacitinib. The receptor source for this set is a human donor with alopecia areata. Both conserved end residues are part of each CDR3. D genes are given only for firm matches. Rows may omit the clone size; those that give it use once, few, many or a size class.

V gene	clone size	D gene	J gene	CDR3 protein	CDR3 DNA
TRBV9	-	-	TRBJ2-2	CASSPGRMNTGELFF	TGTGCCAGCAGCCCCGGCAGGATGAACACCGGGGAGCTGTTTTTT
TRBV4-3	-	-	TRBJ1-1	CASSQATRGNTEAFF	TGCGCCAGCAGCCAAGCCACCAGGGGCAACACTGAAGCTTTCTTT
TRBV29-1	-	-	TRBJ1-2	CSVAGTHYGYTF	TGCAGCGTTGCCGGGACCCACTATGGCTACACCTTC
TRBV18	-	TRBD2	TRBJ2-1	CASSPVAGTYNEQFF	TGTGCCAGCTCACCGGTAGCGGGGACATACAATGAGCAGTTCTTC
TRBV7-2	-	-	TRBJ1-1	CASSLRENTEAFF	TGTGCCAGCAGCTTAAGGGAGAACACTGAAGCTTTCTTT
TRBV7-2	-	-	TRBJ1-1	CASSLEQGGTEAFF	TGTGCCAGCAGCTTAGAACAGGGAGGCACTGAAGCTTTCTTT
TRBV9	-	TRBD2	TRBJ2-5	CASSVAGLAGGETQYF	TGTGCCAGCAGCGTAGCCGGACTAGCGGGGGGAGAGACCCAGTACTTC
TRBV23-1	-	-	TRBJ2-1	CASSQYHSGQQFF	TGCGCCAGCAGTCAATACCACTCGGGACAGCAGTTCTTC
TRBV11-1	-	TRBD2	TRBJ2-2	CASSSRLAGTGELFF	TGTGCCAGCAGCTCCAGACTAGCGGGCACCGGGGAGCTGTTTTTT
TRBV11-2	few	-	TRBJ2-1	CASSWAYAGEQFF	TGTGCCAGCAGCTGGGCTTACGCCGGGGAGCAGTTCTTC
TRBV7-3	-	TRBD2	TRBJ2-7	CASSFHVGTGLAGVKEQYF	TGTGCCAGCAGCTTCCACGTGGGGACTGGACTAGCGGGAGTGAAAGAGCAGTACTTC
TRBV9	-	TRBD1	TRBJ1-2	CASSAETGVRSYGYTF	TGTGCCAGCAGCGCCGAGACAGGGGTTCGTAGCTATGGCTACACCTTC
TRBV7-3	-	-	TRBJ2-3	CASSLLRADTQYF	TGTGCCAGCAGCTTATTAAGGGCAGATACGCAGTATTTT
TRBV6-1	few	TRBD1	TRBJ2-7	CASSEVGTGVYEQYF	TGTGCCAGCAGTGAAGTAGGGACAGGGGTGTACGAGCAGTACTTC
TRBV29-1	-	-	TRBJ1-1	CSVEVGAGTEAFF	TGCAGCGTTGAAGTAGGGGCGGGCACTGAAGCTTTCTTT
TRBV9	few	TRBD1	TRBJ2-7	CASSPGQENYEQYF	TGTGCCAGCAGCCCAGGACAGGAAAACTACGAGCAGTACTTC
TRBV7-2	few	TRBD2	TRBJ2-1	CASSLGRTSGFEQFF	TGTGCCAGCAGCTTAGGTAGGACTAGCGGTTTTGAGCAGTTCTTC
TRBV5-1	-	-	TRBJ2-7	CASSWDGSSYEQYF	TGCGCCAGCAGCTGGGACGGATCCTCCTACGAGCAGTACTTC
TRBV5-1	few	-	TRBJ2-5	CASSLQAQETQYF	TGCGCCAGCAGCTTGCAGGCACAAGAGACCCAGTACTTC
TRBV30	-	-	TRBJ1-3	CAWSLPDRSSGNTIYF	TGTGCCTGGAGCCTCCCGGATAGGAGCTCTGGAAACACCATATATTTT
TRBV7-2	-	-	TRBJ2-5	CASSSGKETQYF	TGTGCCAGCAGCTCGGGGAAAGAGACCCAGTACTTC
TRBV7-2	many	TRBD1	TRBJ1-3	CASSSTGRTGGSGNTIYF	TGTGCCAGCAGCTCGACAGGGAGAACCGGGGGCTCTGGAAACACCATATATTTT
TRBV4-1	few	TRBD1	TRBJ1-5	CASSQGGTGAASNQPQHF	TGCGCCAGCAGCCAAGGGGGGACAGGGGCGGCGAGCAATCAGCCCCAGCATTTT
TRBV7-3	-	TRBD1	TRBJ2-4	CASSFDRGPNIQYF	TGTGCCAGCAGCTTCGACAGGGGGCCAAACATTCAGTACTTC
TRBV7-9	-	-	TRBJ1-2	CASSIGDAANYGYTF	TGTGCCAGCAGCATAGGGGACGCTGCTAACTATGGCTACACCTTC
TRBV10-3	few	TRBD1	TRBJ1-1	CAISDRQGMVNTEAFF	TGTGCCATCAGTGACAGACAGGGCATGGTGAACACTGAAGCTTTCTTT
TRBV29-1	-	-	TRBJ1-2	CSVIRGSYGYTF	TGCAGCGTGATCAGGGGATCCTATGGCTACACCTTC
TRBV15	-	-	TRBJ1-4	CATSRDRGSGREKLFF	TGTGCCACCAGCAGAGATCGGGGATCGGGCCGTGAAAAACTGTTTTTT